This entry lists 15 T cell receptor beta chains sequenced from one sample in a study of long-term antiretroviral therapy in people with HIV. The assay, immunoSEQ v3.0, was run at survey level. Sequenced by immunoSEQ multiplex PCR; TCRdb stores in-frame clones only, minus some. The sample comprises about 30,000 clones, about nine tenths of which are singletons, and almost 7.5% rests with the top ten. The sequences come from unsorted PBMCs, collected approximately 5 years before starting antiretroviral therapy. These receptors all stem from a man aged 50 or older with HIV.

The chain recombines TRBV27 with TRBJ1-2, with D hard to call. This CDR3 spans 15 amino acids. Germline V gene sequence: CDR1 MNHEY, CDR2 SMNVEV (reference sequence). Trimming took off 0 bases at V and 5 bases at J, with 13 bases between the two ends. The CDR3, as DNA: TGTGCCAGCAGTTTATCCGGGCAGAGAGCATATGGCTACACCTTC. Translating it yields CASSLSGQRAYGYTF.

This clone was recorded a few times. The chain employs TRBV6-5 and TRBJ1-5; 7 bases are a match to TRBD1. The junction had 8 bases not matched to a gene; V was cut back by 6 bases and J by 3 bases. The CDR3 runs 15 residues. The germline V gene encodes CDR1 MNHEY and CDR2 SVGAGI. The CDR3 sequence: CASSSTGQINQPQHF. CDR3 coding DNA: TGTGCCAGCAGCTCCACGGGACAGATCAATCAGCCCCAGCATTTT.

The rearrangement joins TRBV9 to TRBJ2-3, with D maybe TRBD2 (5 bases). Germline V gene data show CDR1 as SGDLS and CDR2 as YYNGEE. The CDR3 runs 15 residues. Trimming stripped 0 bases from V and 1 base from J, with 9 bases between. CDR3 coding DNA: TGTGCCAGCAGCGTAGCTGAGGGCGGCACAGATACGCAGTATTTT. Amino acid sequence: CASSVAEGGTDTQYF.

The CDR3 sequence is CASSSYGYTF. The CDR3 nucleotides read TGTGCCAGCAGTTCCTATGGCTACACCTTC. This chain links TRBV6-6 with TRBJ1-2; D is unresolved. The CDR3 loop spans 10 amino acids. The V end was cut by 4 bases, the J end by 4 bases, with 1 base between. Looked up from germline, CDR1 is MNHNY and CDR2 is SVGAGI (reference sequence).

This chain connects TRBV2 to TRBJ2-1, with TRBD2 identical over 8 bases. V shed 7 bases, J shed 5 bases, and the junction held 7 bases outside the gene matches. The CDR3 sequence is 14 residues long. From germline, CDR1 is SNHLY and CDR2 FYNNEI. CDR3 sequence reads: CASTRGVTDNEQFF. The CDR3 DNA reads TGTGCCAGCACGCGGGGGGTTACGGACAATGAGCAGTTCTTC.

V usage is TRBV2 and J usage is TRBJ1-1; no reliable D call. CDR3 size: 13 residues. Germline V gene lookup returns CDR1 SNHLY and CDR2 FYNNEI. V lost 10 bases to trimming and J lost 5 bases, with 17 bases between them. CDR3 loop: CATTPELRTEAFF. CDR3 bases: TGTGCCACAACGCCCGAATTAAGGACTGAAGCTTTCTTT.

The chain carries TRBV10-3 and TRBJ2-7; either TRBD1 or TRBD2 may fit D (5 bases each). The CDR3 has 15 amino acids. Trimming removed 2 bases from V and 5 bases from J, with 16 bases in between. Germline V gene lookup returns CDR1 ENHRY and CDR2 SYGVKD. In DNA form, the CDR3 reads TGTGCCATCAGTGAGCCCGGGGCCTCCCCGGACGAGCAGTACTTC. As protein: CAISEPGASPDEQYF.

This clone was observed a single time. This sequence joins TRBV19 and TRBJ1-2; a weak D match, TRBD1 (5 bases). The germline CDR1 and CDR2 sequences are LNHDA and SQIVND (reference sequence). This CDR3 is built from 15 residues. Trimming left V 5 bases short and J 4 bases short, with 17 bases between. The CDR3 loop is CASSPGPGPVYGYTF. Here the CDR3 DNA reads TGTGCCAGTAGTCCGGGGCCGGGCCCCGTCTATGGCTACACCTTC.

The chain uses TRBV5-8 and TRBJ2-7; tentative D call: TRBD1 (6 bases). V lost 2 bases, J lost 3 bases, and 21 bases lay in between. Germline values: CDR1 SGHTS, CDR2 YDEGEE. The CDR3 runs 17 residues. CDR3 loop: CASSFGRTGLGDYEQYF. The CDR3 region has the DNA TGTGCCAGCAGCTTCGGACGAACAGGGTTGGGGGACTACGAGCAGTACTTC.

The chain uses TRBV6-5 and TRBJ2-3; D ambiguous. The V gene's germline CDR1 is MNHEY and CDR2 SVGAGI. This CDR3 contains 13 residues. V shed 4 bases and J shed 7 bases, with 12 bases lying between them. The CDR3 DNA follows: TGTGCCAGCAGTTTTACGGTTGCTAATACGCAGTATTTT. Translated, it gives CASSFTVANTQYF.

V is TRBV7-2 and J is TRBJ1-2, with D possibly TRBD1 on 6 matching bases. Trimming took off 7 bases at V and 8 bases at J, with 20 bases between the two ends. The CDR3 length is 14 residues. Germline lookup yields CDR1 SGHTA and CDR2 FQGNSA. Here the CDR3 reads CASNNRVRFGGYTF. The CDR3 bases are TGTGCCAGCAACAACAGGGTGCGCTTTGGAGGCTACACCTTC.

The V call is TRBV5-6, the J call TRBJ2-1; D is unresolved. The CDR3 extends over 16 amino acids. Germline-derived CDR1 and CDR2 are SGHDT and YYEEEE. Trimming pared 0 bases from V and 7 bases from J, leaving 17 bases between. Here the CDR3 reads CASSLGGSTGKNEQFF. DNA for the CDR3: TGTGCCAGCAGCTTGGGGGGTTCGACTGGAAAGAATGAGCAGTTCTTC. Full variable domain (outside the CDR3, taken from reference TRBV5-6 and TRBJ2-1): DAGVTQSPTHLIKTRGQQVTLRCSPKSGHDTVSWYQQALGQGPQFIFQYYEEEERQRGNFPDRFSGHQFPNYSSELNVNALLLGDSALYLCASSLGGSTGKNEQFFGPGTRLTVL.

The J gene is TRBJ1-1, the V gene TRBV19, with D uncertain. Trimming pared 1 base from V and 4 bases from J, leaving 10 bases between. The CDR3 has 14 residues. Germline-derived CDR1 and CDR2 are LNHDA and SQIVND (reference sequence). As DNA, the CDR3 is TGTGCCAGTAGTATAGCGGGTTCCGGCACTGAAGCTTTCTTT. Translated: CASSIAGSGTEAFF.

The V call is TRBV9, the J call TRBJ2-7; 9 bases agree with TRBD2. The CDR3 contains 14 residues. After removal of 0 bases from V and 3 bases from J, the junction contained 1 base not matched to a gene. Germline lookup yields CDR1 SGDLS and CDR2 YYNGEE. The CDR3 coding sequence is TGTGCCAGCAGCGTAGCACTAGCGGGCTACGAGCAGTACTTC. Residues: CASSVALAGYEQYF.

This clone has only one observation. The V call is TRBV7-6, the J call TRBJ2-2; TRBD2 matches 7 bases. Germline assignment: CDR1 SGHVS and CDR2 FNYEAQ. The CDR3 length is 16 residues. The V gene end was trimmed by 5 bases and the J gene end by 4 bases; junction bases not matched to a gene: 10. The CDR3 nucleotides read TGTGCCAGCAGCCCTCTGGCGGGGGAAAGCACCGGGGAGCTGTTTTTT. It is translated as CASSPLAGESTGELFF.